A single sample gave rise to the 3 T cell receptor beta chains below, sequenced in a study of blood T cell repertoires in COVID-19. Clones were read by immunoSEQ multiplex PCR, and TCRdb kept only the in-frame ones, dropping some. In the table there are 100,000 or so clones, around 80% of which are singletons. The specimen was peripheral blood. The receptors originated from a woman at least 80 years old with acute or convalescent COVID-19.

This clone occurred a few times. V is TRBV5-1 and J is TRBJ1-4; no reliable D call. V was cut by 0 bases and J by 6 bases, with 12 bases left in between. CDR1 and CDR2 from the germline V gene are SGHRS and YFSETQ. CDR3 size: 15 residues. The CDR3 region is CASSLAGAYYEKLFF. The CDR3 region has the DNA TGCGCCAGCAGCTTGGCGGGAGCTTATTATGAAAAACTGTTTTTT.

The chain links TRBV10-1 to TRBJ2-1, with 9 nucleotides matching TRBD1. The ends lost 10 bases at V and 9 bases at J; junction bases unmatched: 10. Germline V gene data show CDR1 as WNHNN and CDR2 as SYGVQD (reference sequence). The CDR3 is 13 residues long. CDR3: CATSRDRAGEQFF. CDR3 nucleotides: TGCGCCACTTCGCGGGACAGGGCGGGTGAGCAGTTCTTC.

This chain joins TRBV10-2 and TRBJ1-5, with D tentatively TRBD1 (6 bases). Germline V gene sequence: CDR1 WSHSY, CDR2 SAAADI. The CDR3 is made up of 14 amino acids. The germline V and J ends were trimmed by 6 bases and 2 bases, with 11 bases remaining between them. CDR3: CASSPDSGNQPQHF. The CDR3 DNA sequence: TGCGCCAGCAGCCCGGACAGCGGCAATCAGCCCCAGCATTTT.